The rows below give T cell receptor beta chains drawn from one sample of a study of blood T cell repertoires in COVID-19. The table came from immunoSEQ multiplex PCR; TCRdb's copy has only in-frame clones and leaves some out. Of around 110,000 clones listed, over 65% are singletons. Sequenced sample: peripheral blood. Receptor source: a young man with acute or convalescent COVID-19. Both conserved end residues are trimmed from each CDR3. The order of the fields is CDR3 protein, J gene, CDR3 length, V gene, clone size. Some rows mark clone size as missing; the rest say once, few, many or name a class of expanded clone.

cdr3_aa: ASSSGQNTEAF
j_call: TRBJ1-1
cdr3_length: 11
v_call: TRBV5-1
clone_size: -

cdr3_aa: ASGRLAAYNEQF
j_call: TRBJ2-1
cdr3_length: 12
v_call: TRBV6-5
clone_size: -

cdr3_aa: ASSQVRTGGYT
j_call: TRBJ1-2
cdr3_length: 11
v_call: TRBV14
clone_size: -

cdr3_aa: ATYQSGEIYGYT
j_call: TRBJ1-2
cdr3_length: 12
v_call: TRBV15
clone_size: -

cdr3_aa: ASSTGRNTEAF
j_call: TRBJ1-1
cdr3_length: 11
v_call: TRBV6-5
clone_size: -

cdr3_aa: ASSIAGQMTRELF
j_call: TRBJ2-2
cdr3_length: 13
v_call: TRBV19
clone_size: -

cdr3_aa: ASTGGLANYGYT
j_call: TRBJ1-2
cdr3_length: 12
v_call: TRBV6-5
clone_size: -

cdr3_aa: ASSGVSDSLPQY
j_call: TRBJ2-7
cdr3_length: 12
v_call: TRBV5-6
clone_size: -

cdr3_aa: ASSQTGGPTEAF
j_call: TRBJ1-1
cdr3_length: 12
v_call: TRBV18
clone_size: -

cdr3_aa: ASSSRRQGRETQY
j_call: TRBJ2-5
cdr3_length: 13
v_call: TRBV19
clone_size: -

cdr3_aa: ASSLTGNTEAF
j_call: TRBJ1-1
cdr3_length: 11
v_call: TRBV5-8
clone_size: few

cdr3_aa: ASSGPRYNEQF
j_call: TRBJ2-1
cdr3_length: 11
v_call: TRBV2
clone_size: once

cdr3_aa: SVHPSGTGGGEAF
j_call: TRBJ1-1
cdr3_length: 13
v_call: TRBV29-1
clone_size: -

cdr3_aa: ASSPGQGGYGYT
j_call: TRBJ1-2
cdr3_length: 12
v_call: TRBV7-6
clone_size: -

cdr3_aa: AWSVLGTDTQY
j_call: TRBJ2-3
cdr3_length: 11
v_call: TRBV30
clone_size: -

cdr3_aa: ASRHQQGTGELF
j_call: TRBJ2-2
cdr3_length: 12
v_call: TRBV5-1
clone_size: -

cdr3_aa: ASSSLTSGSSYNEQF
j_call: TRBJ2-1
cdr3_length: 15
v_call: TRBV7-9
clone_size: -

cdr3_aa: ASSPLGGEKLF
j_call: TRBJ1-4
cdr3_length: 11
v_call: TRBV3-1/TRBV3-2
clone_size: -

cdr3_aa: ASSEAELAVDTQY
j_call: TRBJ2-3
cdr3_length: 13
v_call: TRBV2
clone_size: -

cdr3_aa: ASSYSGQTSTEAF
j_call: TRBJ1-1
cdr3_length: 13
v_call: TRBV6-5
clone_size: -

cdr3_aa: ASSFPGQGLKGLF
j_call: TRBJ1-4
cdr3_length: 13
v_call: TRBV19
clone_size: -

cdr3_aa: ASSPYLRDRVIEYGYT
j_call: TRBJ1-2
cdr3_length: 16
v_call: TRBV3-1/TRBV3-2
clone_size: -

cdr3_aa: ASSWTGQILGDTQY
j_call: TRBJ2-3
cdr3_length: 14
v_call: TRBV5-1
clone_size: -

cdr3_aa: ASSLAGFGRGLTGELF
j_call: TRBJ2-2
cdr3_length: 16
v_call: TRBV11-2
clone_size: -

cdr3_aa: ASSKAWTGIFFTEAF
j_call: TRBJ1-1
cdr3_length: 15
v_call: TRBV21-1
clone_size: -

cdr3_aa: ASSLVGVEQF
j_call: TRBJ2-1
cdr3_length: 10
v_call: TRBV7-9
clone_size: -

cdr3_aa: ASSLLQNNYGYT
j_call: TRBJ1-2
cdr3_length: 12
v_call: TRBV5-1
clone_size: few

cdr3_aa: ASSPWTSGSFNEQF
j_call: TRBJ2-1
cdr3_length: 14
v_call: TRBV18
clone_size: -

cdr3_aa: ASSFLNTGELF
j_call: TRBJ2-2
cdr3_length: 11
v_call: TRBV7-3
clone_size: -

cdr3_aa: ASSLSLADTQY
j_call: TRBJ2-3
cdr3_length: 11
v_call: TRBV5-4
clone_size: -

cdr3_aa: ASSLALGGAGNQPQH
j_call: TRBJ1-5
cdr3_length: 15
v_call: TRBV7-2
clone_size: -

cdr3_aa: AISAGQGMNTEAF
j_call: TRBJ1-1
cdr3_length: 13
v_call: TRBV10-3
clone_size: -

cdr3_aa: ASSGHSDNQPQH
j_call: TRBJ1-5
cdr3_length: 12
v_call: TRBV25-1
clone_size: -

cdr3_aa: ASSPGAGEGEKLF
j_call: TRBJ1-4
cdr3_length: 13
v_call: TRBV18
clone_size: -

cdr3_aa: AGRGCSSTDTQY
j_call: TRBJ2-3
cdr3_length: 12
v_call: TRBV24-1
clone_size: -

cdr3_aa: ASSLRSNQPQH
j_call: TRBJ1-5
cdr3_length: 11
v_call: TRBV5-8
clone_size: -

cdr3_aa: ASATSRGTIY
j_call: TRBJ1-3
cdr3_length: 10
v_call: TRBV14
clone_size: -

cdr3_aa: ASSRGGGAYNEQF
j_call: TRBJ2-1
cdr3_length: 13
v_call: TRBV2
clone_size: once

cdr3_aa: ASSIAGGYTEAF
j_call: TRBJ1-1
cdr3_length: 12
v_call: TRBV19
clone_size: -

cdr3_aa: ATSRGASGNFNEQF
j_call: TRBJ2-1
cdr3_length: 14
v_call: TRBV15
clone_size: -

cdr3_aa: SGTGKGGETQY
j_call: TRBJ2-5
cdr3_length: 11
v_call: TRBV29-1
clone_size: -

cdr3_aa: ASSSRVPLYEQY
j_call: TRBJ2-7
cdr3_length: 12
v_call: TRBV27
clone_size: -

cdr3_aa: ASSLEGGVGHNEQF
j_call: TRBJ2-1
cdr3_length: 14
v_call: TRBV7-9
clone_size: few

cdr3_aa: ASRAMRGTGELF
j_call: TRBJ2-2
cdr3_length: 12
v_call: TRBV19
clone_size: -

cdr3_aa: ASSESWGGMNTEAF
j_call: TRBJ1-1
cdr3_length: 14
v_call: TRBV2
clone_size: -

cdr3_aa: ASSQGQNLGNIGPLH
j_call: TRBJ1-6
cdr3_length: 15
v_call: TRBV3-1/TRBV3-2
clone_size: -

cdr3_aa: ASSPGTGINEKLF
j_call: TRBJ1-4
cdr3_length: 13
v_call: TRBV18
clone_size: once

cdr3_aa: ASSEAGGYSPLH
j_call: TRBJ1-6
cdr3_length: 12
v_call: TRBV6-1
clone_size: -

cdr3_aa: ASSGAGGGTDTQY
j_call: TRBJ2-3
cdr3_length: 13
v_call: TRBV19
clone_size: once

cdr3_aa: ASSFRGGLITDTQY
j_call: TRBJ2-3
cdr3_length: 14
v_call: TRBV27
clone_size: once

cdr3_aa: ASSLGLAGGIQY
j_call: TRBJ2-4
cdr3_length: 12
v_call: TRBV6-5
clone_size: few

cdr3_aa: ACKQDTGELF
j_call: TRBJ2-2
cdr3_length: 10
v_call: TRBV30
clone_size: once

cdr3_aa: ASSLGGYMNTEAF
j_call: TRBJ1-1
cdr3_length: 13
v_call: TRBV18
clone_size: -